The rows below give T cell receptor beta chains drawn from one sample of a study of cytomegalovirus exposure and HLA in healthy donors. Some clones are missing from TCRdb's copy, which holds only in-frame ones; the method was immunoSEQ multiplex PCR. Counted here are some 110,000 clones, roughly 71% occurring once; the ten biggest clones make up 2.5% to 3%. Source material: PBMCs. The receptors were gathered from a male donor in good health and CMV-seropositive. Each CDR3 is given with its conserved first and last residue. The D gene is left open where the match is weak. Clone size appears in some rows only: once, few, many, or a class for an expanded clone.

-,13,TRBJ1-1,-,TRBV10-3,TGTGCCATAACACAGGGTATGAACACTGAAGCTTTCTTT,CAITQGMNTEAFF
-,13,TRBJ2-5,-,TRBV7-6,TGTGCCAGCAGCTTAGTCCGGCAAGAGACCCAGTACTTC,CASSLVRQETQYF
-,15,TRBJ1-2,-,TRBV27,TGTGCCAGCAGCCGACTGGTCGGGGAGGTCTATGGCTACACCTTC,CASSRLVGEVYGYTF
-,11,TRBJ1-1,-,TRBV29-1,TGCAGCGTTGTTGAGGCCACTGAAGCTTTCTTT,CSVVEATEAFF
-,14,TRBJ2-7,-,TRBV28,TGTGCCAGCAGGCCCGGACAGTCTTATCACGAGCAGTACTTC,CASRPGQSYHEQYF
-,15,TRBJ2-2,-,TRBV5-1,TGCGCCAGCAGCTTGGCCGTACAGAACACCGGGGAGCTGTTTTTT,CASSLAVQNTGELFF
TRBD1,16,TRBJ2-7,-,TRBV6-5,TGTGCCAGCAGTTCGTCAAGGAACAGGGGCCTACGGGAGCAGTACTTC,CASSSSRNRGLREQYF
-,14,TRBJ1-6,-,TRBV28,TGTGCCAGCAGTTTGGCGGATTATAATTCACCCCTCCACTTT,CASSLADYNSPLHF
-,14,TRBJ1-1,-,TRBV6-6,TGTGCCAGCAATAAGATCAGGGGTGACACTGAAGCTTTCTTT,CASNKIRGDTEAFF
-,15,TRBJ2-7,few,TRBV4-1,TGCGCCAGCAGCCCGGGGATCAGCGACAACCACGAGCAGTACTTC,CASSPGISDNHEQYF
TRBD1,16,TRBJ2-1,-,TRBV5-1,TGCGCCAGCAGCTCGGTGGACAGGGGGCTGGGCAATGAGCAGTTCTTC,CASSSVDRGLGNEQFF
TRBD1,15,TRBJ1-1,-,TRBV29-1,TGCAGCGTTCAAAGGGACAGGGCAGTGAACACTGAAGCTTTCTTT,CSVQRDRAVNTEAFF
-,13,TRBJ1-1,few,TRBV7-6,TGTGCCAGCAGCTTAGGAAGGGGCCCTGAAGCTTTCTTT,CASSLGRGPEAFF
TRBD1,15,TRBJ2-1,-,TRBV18,TGTGCCAGCTCACGAGGGACAGGACAGTACAATGAGCAGTTCTTC,CASSRGTGQYNEQFF
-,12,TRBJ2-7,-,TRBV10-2,TGCGCCAGCAGCGCTAGCTACTACGAGCAGTACTTC,CASSASYYEQYF
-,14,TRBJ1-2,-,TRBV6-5,TGTGCCAGCAGTTATCACAGGGACGGCTATGGCTACACCTTC,CASSYHRDGYGYTF
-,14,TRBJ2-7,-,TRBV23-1,TGCGCCAGCAGTCCCCCGGGGAACACCTACGAGCAGTACTTC,CASSPPGNTYEQYF
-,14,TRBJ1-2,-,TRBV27,TGTGCCAGCGGGAGGAGGCAGGGTTTGGATGGCTACACCTTC,CASGRRQGLDGYTF
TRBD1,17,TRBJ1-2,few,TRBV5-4,TGTGCCAGCAGCATAGACCGGGACAGGGGGCGAAAGGATGGCTACACCTTC,CASSIDRDRGRKDGYTF
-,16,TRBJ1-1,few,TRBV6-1,TGTGCCAGCAGTGACCTACAGTCGTACATGAACACTGAAGCTTTCTTT,CASSDLQSYMNTEAFF
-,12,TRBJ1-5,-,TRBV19,TGTGCCAGTGGGAGTGGCTGGATCAGACAGCATTTT,CASGSGWIRQHF
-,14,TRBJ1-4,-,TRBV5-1,TGCGCCAGCAGCTCACAGGGAAATAATGAAAAACTGTTTTTT,CASSSQGNNEKLFF
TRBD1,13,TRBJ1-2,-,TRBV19,TGTGCCAGTAGTTTGACAGGGGACTATGGCTACACCTTC,CASSLTGDYGYTF
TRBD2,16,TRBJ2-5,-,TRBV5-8,TGTGCCAGCAGCCATTTGACTAGCGGGGTTGTAGAGACCCAGTACTTC,CASSHLTSGVVETQYF
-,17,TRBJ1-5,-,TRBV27,TGTGCCAGCAGTTTATCGGGGGGGGGCAGGAGCAATCAGCCCCAGCATTTT,CASSLSGGGRSNQPQHF
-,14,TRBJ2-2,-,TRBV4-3,TGCGCCAGCAGCCAACCAGGAAACACCGGGGAGCTGTTTTTT,CASSQPGNTGELFF
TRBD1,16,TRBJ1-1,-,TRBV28,TGTGCCAGCAGTTTGGGGACAGGGACCCGTAACACTGAAGCTTTCTTT,CASSLGTGTRNTEAFF
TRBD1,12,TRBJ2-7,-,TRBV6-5,TGTGCCGCCCGGGACAGGGAGGGCGAGCAGTACTTC,CAARDREGEQYF
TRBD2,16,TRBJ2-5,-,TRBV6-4,TGTGCCAGCAGTGCCCGAGAAAAAGCCGGGGGGGAGACCCAGTACTTC,CASSAREKAGGETQYF
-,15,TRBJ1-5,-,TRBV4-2,TGTGCCAGCAGCCAAGAAGACGGGAGCAATCAGCCCCAGCATTTT,CASSQEDGSNQPQHF
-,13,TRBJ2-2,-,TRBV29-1,TGCAGCGTTGTAGACGGGAGAAGCGGGGAGCTGTTTTTT,CSVVDGRSGELFF
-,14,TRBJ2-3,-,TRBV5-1,TGCGCCAGCAGCCGCGAGACTAGCACAGATACGCAGTATTTT,CASSRETSTDTQYF
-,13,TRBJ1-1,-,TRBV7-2,TGTGCCAGCAGCTTTTCAGGGATGACTGAAGCTTTCTTT,CASSFSGMTEAFF
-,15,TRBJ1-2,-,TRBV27,TGTGCCAGCAGTTCCACAGGGAGCGGGGGCTATGGCTACACCTTC,CASSSTGSGGYGYTF
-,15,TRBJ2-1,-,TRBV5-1,TGCGCCAGCAGCTTGGTGGGGGGGCAATACAATGAGCAGTTCTTC,CASSLVGGQYNEQFF
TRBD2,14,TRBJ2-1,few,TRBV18,TGTGCCAGCTCACTTAGCGGGTCCTACAATGAGCAGTTCTTC,CASSLSGSYNEQFF
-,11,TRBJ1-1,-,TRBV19,TGTGCCAGTACGCCGGGACATGAAGCTTTCTTT,CASTPGHEAFF
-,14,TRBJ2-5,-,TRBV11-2,TGTGCCAGCAGCCTCGATTCTGCGCAAGAGACCCAGTACTTC,CASSLDSAQETQYF
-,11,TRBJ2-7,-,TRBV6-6,TGTGCCAGCAGTTCTTACTACGAGCAGTACTTC,CASSSYYEQYF
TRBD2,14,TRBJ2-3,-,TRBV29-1,TGCAGCGTTGGACTAGCGGATAGCACAGATACGCAGTATTTT,CSVGLADSTDTQYF
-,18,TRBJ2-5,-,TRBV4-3,TGCGCCAGCAGCCAAGGCTCGGGAAGGGCGGGTTTACAAGAGACCCAGTACTTC,CASSQGSGRAGLQETQYF
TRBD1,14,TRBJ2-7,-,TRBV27,TGTGCCAGCAGTCCAGGACAGGGCGGCTACGAGCAGTACTTC,CASSPGQGGYEQYF
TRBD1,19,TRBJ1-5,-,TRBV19,TGTGCCAGTGAAACGAGGGGGACAGGTGGAGTTGGTAGCGGTCAGCCCCAGCATTTT,CASETRGTGGVGSGQPQHF
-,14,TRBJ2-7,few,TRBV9,TGTGCCAGCAGCGTAAGAGGAGGCCCCTACGAGCAGTACTTC,CASSVRGGPYEQYF
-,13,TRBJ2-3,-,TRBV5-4,TGTGCCAGCAGCTTGCTTTCCACAGATACGCAGTATTTT,CASSLLSTDTQYF
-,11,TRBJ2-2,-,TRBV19,TGTGCCACCAGGACAGCCGGGGAGCTGTTTTTT,CATRTAGELFF
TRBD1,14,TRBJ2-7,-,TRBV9,TGTGCCAGCAGCGCGGACAGGGGGCAGGACGAGCAGTACTTC,CASSADRGQDEQYF
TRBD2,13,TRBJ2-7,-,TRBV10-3,TGTGCCATCAGTGACTGGGGGGGCTACGAGCAGTACTTC,CAISDWGGYEQYF
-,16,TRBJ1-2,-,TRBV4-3,TGCGCCAGCAGCCAAGATGCGCAGGGCCTTAACTATGGCTACACCTTC,CASSQDAQGLNYGYTF
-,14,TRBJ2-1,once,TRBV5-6,TGTGCCAGCAGCTTGCCAGGGCCCTACAATGAGCAGTTCTTC,CASSLPGPYNEQFF
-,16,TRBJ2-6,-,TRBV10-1,TGCGCCAGCAGTGATCGTCGGTCTGCGGGGGCCAACGTCCTGACTTTC,CASSDRRSAGANVLTF
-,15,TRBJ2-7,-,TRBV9,TGTGCCAGCAGCGTAGACGCAGGGTCCTCCTACGAGCAGTACTTC,CASSVDAGSSYEQYF